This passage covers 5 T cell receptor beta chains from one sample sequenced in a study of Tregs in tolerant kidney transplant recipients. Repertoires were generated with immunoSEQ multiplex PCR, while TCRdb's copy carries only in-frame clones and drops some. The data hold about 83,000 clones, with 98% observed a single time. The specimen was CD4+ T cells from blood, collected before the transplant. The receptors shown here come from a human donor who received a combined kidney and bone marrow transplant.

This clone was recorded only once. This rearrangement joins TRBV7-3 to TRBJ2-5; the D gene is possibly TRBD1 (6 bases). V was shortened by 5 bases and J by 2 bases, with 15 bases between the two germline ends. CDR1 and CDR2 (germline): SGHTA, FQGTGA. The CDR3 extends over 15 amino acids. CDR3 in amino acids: CASSVQGRWQETQYF. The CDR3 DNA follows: TGTGCCAGCAGCGTCCAGGGGCGGTGGCAAGAGACCCAGTACTTC.

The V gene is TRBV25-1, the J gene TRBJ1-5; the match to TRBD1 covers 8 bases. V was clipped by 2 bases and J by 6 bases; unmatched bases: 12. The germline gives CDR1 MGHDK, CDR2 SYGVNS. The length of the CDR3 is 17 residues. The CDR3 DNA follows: TGTGCCAGCAGTGAAGGATCCGGGACAGGATCTGGTCAGCCCCAGCATTTT. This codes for CASSEGSGTGSGQPQHF.

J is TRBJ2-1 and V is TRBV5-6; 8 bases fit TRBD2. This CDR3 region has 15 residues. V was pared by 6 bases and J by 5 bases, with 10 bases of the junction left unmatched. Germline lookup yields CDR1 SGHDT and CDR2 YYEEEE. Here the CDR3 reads CASTRGTRINNEQFF. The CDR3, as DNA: TGTGCCAGCACCAGAGGGACTAGGATAAACAATGAGCAGTTCTTC.

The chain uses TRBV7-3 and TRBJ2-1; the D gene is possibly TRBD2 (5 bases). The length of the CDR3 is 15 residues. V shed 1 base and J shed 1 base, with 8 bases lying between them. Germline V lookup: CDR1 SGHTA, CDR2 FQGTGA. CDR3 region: CASSLIRGSYNEQFF. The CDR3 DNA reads TGTGCCAGCAGCTTAATTCGGGGTTCCTACAATGAGCAGTTCTTC.

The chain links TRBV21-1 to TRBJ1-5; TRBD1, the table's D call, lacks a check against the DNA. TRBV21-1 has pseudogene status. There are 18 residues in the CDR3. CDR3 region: CASSKGGQGASGNQPQHF. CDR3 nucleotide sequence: TGTGCCAGCAGCAAAGGGGGGCAGGGGGCCTCTGGCAATCAGCCCCAGCATTTT.